This T cell receptor (beta chain) is drawn from a study of neurological immune-mediated disorders. Regarding the study as a whole: Multiple sclerosis, the disease with the least TCR clonal expansion, fell below healthy controls, whereas HTLV-1-associated myelopathy showed the most.

Described time point: longitudinal time-point 1 (baseline). Note on this clonotype: As yet, its antigen is unknown.

V lost 6 bases and J lost 0, with 14 bases in between. The CDR3 has 15 amino acids. The method for making cDNA was 5'RACE, and it used 10-nucleotide random UMIs. TCRdb passed the 5' RACE reads through MiXCR, listing each CDR3 protein once. The sample holds approximately 70,000 distinct CDR3 sequences, roughly a tenth seen once. This sequence joins TRBV12-3 or TRBV12-4 and TRBJ1-1, with D possibly being TRBD1 (6 bases). This TCR derives from a man in his thirties or forties in good health. Material: PBMCs. The CDR3 protein is CASRTSDSLNTEAFF. For the CDR3, the DNA is TGTGCCAGCAGGACGTCGGACAGCCTGAACACTGAAGCTTTCTTT.